This TCR beta chain was obtained from a study of shared clonotypes between healthy human individuals. Study as a whole: Each donor had three CD4 naive, three CD4 memory, two CD8 naive and one CD8 memory plate. Notes on the study in general: Investigators collected only blood, and repertoires in tissues likely differ.

Clones were read by immunoSEQ multiplex PCR, and TCRdb kept only the in-frame ones, dropping some. In the table there are approximately 1,500,000 clones, roughly 96% of which are singletons. Comment on this clone: Its antigen is unidentified.

With 1 base clipped from V and 6 bases from J, the junction kept 6 bases outside the gene matches. The CDR3 spans 17 residues. Germline loops: CDR1 SEHNR, CDR2 FQNEAQ (reference sequence). Each sample came from a Caucasian adult donor living in Nashville, Tennessee. The split of CD4+ cells yielded CD45RA+ naive and CD45RA-negative memory subsets. The sequenced material came from naive CD4+ T cells sorted from blood. Subset reported: CD45RA+ positively selected. V is TRBV7-9 and J is TRBJ2-3; the match to TRBD2 covers 14 bases. This TCR derives from a young man in good health. This CDR3 is CASSLGGLAGVKDTQYF. The CDR3 coding sequence is TGTGCCAGCAGCTTAGGGGGACTAGCGGGAGTTAAGGATACGCAGTATTTT.